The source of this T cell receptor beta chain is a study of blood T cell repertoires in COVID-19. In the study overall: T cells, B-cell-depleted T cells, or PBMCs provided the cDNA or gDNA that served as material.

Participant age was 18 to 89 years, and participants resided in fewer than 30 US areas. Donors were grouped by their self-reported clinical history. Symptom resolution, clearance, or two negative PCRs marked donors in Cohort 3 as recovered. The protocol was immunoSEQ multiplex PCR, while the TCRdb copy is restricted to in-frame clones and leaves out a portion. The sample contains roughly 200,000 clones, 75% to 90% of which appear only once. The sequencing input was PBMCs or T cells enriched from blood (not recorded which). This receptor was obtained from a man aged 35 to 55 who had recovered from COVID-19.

CDR3 bases: TGTGCCAGTAGTATAGCCGGCGGGTATCAGCCCCAGCATTTT. The encoded protein is CASSIAGGYQPQHF. The chain combines TRBV19 with TRBJ1-5; the D is unclear. In germline, CDR1 is LNHDA, CDR2 SQIVND (reference sequence). This CDR3 is built from 14 residues. With 1 base removed from V and 5 bases from J, the gap between germline ends came to 9 bases.